These 27 T cell receptor beta chains originate from one sample sequenced in a study of blood T cell repertoires in COVID-19. Here immunoSEQ multiplex PCR was the method, and the copy in TCRdb shows in-frame clones only, minus some. The table includes some 250,000 clones, around 84% detected once. The sample taken for sequencing was peripheral blood. These receptors were taken from a man in his fifties or sixties with acute or convalescent COVID-19.

The V and J genes are TRBV7-3 and TRBJ1-2; D is unresolved. From germline, CDR1 is SGHTA and CDR2 FQGTGA. V was shortened by 2 bases and J by 2 bases, with 9 bases between the two germline ends. The CDR3 consists of 14 residues. The CDR3 is CASSLGEGNYGYTF. In nucleotides, the CDR3 is TGTGCCAGCAGCTTAGGCGAGGGAAACTATGGCTACACCTTC. Variable domain in full (rest from reference TRBV7-3 and TRBJ1-2): GAGVSQTPSNKVTEKGKYVELRCDPISGHTALYWYRQSLGQGPEFLIYFQGTGAADDSGLPNDRFFAVRPEGSVSTLKIQRTERGDSAVYLCASSLGEGNYGYTFGSGTRLTVV.

This CDR3 is CASSLMGPGGNSPLHF. CDR3 sequence (DNA): TGTGCCAGCAGCTTAATGGGCCCAGGGGGGAATTCACCCCTCCACTTT. J is TRBJ1-6 and V is TRBV7-3, with 7 bases aligning to TRBD1. Germline V gene lookup returns CDR1 SGHTA and CDR2 FQGTGA. V lost 1 base, J lost 7 bases, and 7 bases stayed unmatched. The CDR3 runs 16 residues.

This clone appeared a single time. This chain uses TRBV28 with TRBJ1-5; TRBD1 is a possible D gene (6 bases). The CDR3 loop spans 14 amino acids. V was cut by 7 bases and J by 4 bases, with 14 bases left in between. Per the germline V gene, CDR1 is MDHEN and CDR2 is SYDVKM. The CDR3 loop reads CASTSGTFNQPQHF. CDR3 sequence (DNA): TGTGCCAGCACCTCAGGGACATTTAATCAGCCCCAGCATTTT.

This clone occurred once. The chain joins TRBV7-3 to TRBJ2-1, with 7 positions matching TRBD1. The germline CDR1 and CDR2 sequences are SGHTA and FQGTGA. Trimming took 2 bases from V and 5 from J; bases not matched to a gene: 0. The CDR3 sequence is 13 residues long. The CDR3 spells CASSLQGDNEQFF. DNA for the CDR3: TGTGCCAGCAGCTTACAGGGGGACAATGAGCAGTTCTTC.

The chain combines TRBV27 with TRBJ1-5; 8 bases line up with TRBD1. This CDR3 has 16 amino acids. Germline V lookup: CDR1 MNHEY, CDR2 SMNVEV (reference sequence). V shed 6 bases, J shed 0 bases, and the junction held 7 bases outside the gene matches. The CDR3 spells CASRRRQGSSNQPQHF. The CDR3 coding sequence is TGTGCCAGCAGGAGACGACAGGGGAGTAGCAATCAGCCCCAGCATTTT.

The chain recombines TRBV18 with TRBJ2-1, with 8 bases identical to TRBD1. V gave up 3 bases and J gave up 8 bases; unmatched junction bases: 9. The CDR3 totals 15 residues. Germline V gives CDR1 KGHSH, CDR2 LQKENI. CDR3 DNA sequence: TGTGCCAGCTCACCGGCAGGGGGCCCATTAGATGAGCAGTTCTTC. This gives the protein CASSPAGGPLDEQFF.

The chain couples TRBV5-1 to TRBJ1-3, with D hard to call. With 3 bases removed from V and 0 bases from J, the gap between germline ends came to 13 bases. CDR3 length: 16 residues. The germline V gene has CDR1 SGHRS and CDR2 YFSETQ. The CDR3 bases are TGCGCCAGCAGCTCCACCCCAGGAAGCTCTGGAAACACCATATATTTT. Its protein product is CASSSTPGSSGNTIYF. Full variable domain (rest looked up from reference TRBV5-1 and TRBJ1-3): KAGVTQTPRYLIKTRGQQVTLSCSPISGHRSVSWYQQTPGQGLQFLFEYFSETQRNKGNFPGRFSGRQFSNSRSEMNVSTLELGDSALYLCASSSTPGSSGNTIYFGEGSWLTVV.

CDR3 loop: CASRTAGTSGHNEQFF. Here the CDR3 DNA reads TGTGCCAGCAGAACCGCCGGGACTAGCGGACACAATGAGCAGTTCTTC. This chain links TRBV6-6 with TRBJ2-1; TRBD2 matches at 11 bases. The ends lost 6 bases at V and 5 bases at J; junction bases unmatched: 9. The CDR3 loop spans 16 amino acids. Germline CDR1 MNHNY, CDR2 SVGAGI (reference sequence).

The J gene is TRBJ1-1, the V gene TRBV18; D possibly corresponds to TRBD1 (6 bases). V lost 4 bases and J lost 1, with 7 bases in between. Germline V gene sequence: CDR1 KGHSH, CDR2 LQKENI. This CDR3 region has 13 residues. CDR3 amino acids: CASSRGQNTEAFF. The CDR3 DNA sequence: TGTGCCAGCTCACGGGGACAGAACACTGAAGCTTTCTTT.

The CDR3 DNA reads TGTGCCAGCAGTCCCCCGGGACAGGGAACCGAGCAGTACTTC. It translates to CASSPPGQGTEQYF. The V and J genes are TRBV2 and TRBJ2-7, with 9 bases matching TRBD1. In germline, CDR1 is SNHLY, CDR2 FYNNEI. Trimming took 5 bases from V and 6 from J; bases not matched to a gene: 8. This CDR3 spans 14 amino acids.

The chain uses TRBV18 and TRBJ2-2; 8 nucleotides line up with TRBD1. V was pared by 1 base and J by 8 bases, with 6 bases of the junction left unmatched. The CDR3 is 15 residues long. Germline V lookup: CDR1 KGHSH, CDR2 LQKENI. CDR3 DNA: TGTGCCAGCTCACCACGGACAGGGATGGAGGGGGAGCTGTTTTTT. This encodes CASSPRTGMEGELFF.

This rearrangement joins TRBV3-1 (or the pseudogene TRBV3-2) to TRBJ1-4, with a possible D match to TRBD1 (6 bases). Trimming pared 1 base from V and 0 bases from J, leaving 9 bases between. The germline gives CDR1 LGHDT, CDR2 YNNKEL (reference sequence). The CDR3 runs 16 residues. CDR3 residues: CASSQGTVSTNEKLFF. Here the CDR3 DNA reads TGTGCCAGCAGCCAAGGGACAGTTTCAACTAATGAAAAACTGTTTTTT.

The chain carries TRBV27 and TRBJ2-2; 7 nucleotides align to TRBD1. The CDR3 covers 13 residues. The ends lost 10 bases at V and 5 bases at J; junction bases unmatched: 7. Germline loops: CDR1 MNHEY, CDR2 SMNVEV (reference sequence). For the CDR3, the DNA is TGTGCCACCGGGACAGTGGGAACCGGGGAGCTGTTTTTT. Its protein is CATGTVGTGELFF.

This chain links TRBV6-6 with TRBJ2-1, with D hard to call. The V gene's germline CDR1 is MNHNY and CDR2 SVGAGI (reference sequence). Trimming took 5 bases from V and 7 from J, leaving 18 bases between them. The CDR3 has 15 amino acids. Here the CDR3 reads CASSRSAPLGNEQFF. CDR3 bases: TGTGCCAGCAGTCGCTCAGCCCCTCTCGGGAATGAGCAGTTCTTC.

The chain employs TRBV10-3 and TRBJ1-3; 9 bases line up with TRBD1. Looked up from germline, CDR1 is ENHRY and CDR2 is SYGVKD. The ends lost 8 bases at V and 4 bases at J; junction bases unmatched: 6. The CDR3 spans 14 residues. The CDR3 loop reads CAIGPGTGGNTIYF. CDR3 DNA: TGTGCCATCGGACCCGGGACAGGGGGAAACACCATATATTTT.

The sample holds a few counts of this clone. The chain links TRBV15 to TRBJ2-7; 12 bases agree with TRBD2. V trimming: 0 bases; J trimming: 5 bases; junction bases outside the gene matches: 8. This CDR3 comprises 17 residues. Germline lookup yields CDR1 LNHNV and CDR2 YYDKDF (reference sequence). CDR3 amino acids: CATSRDRASGRADEQYF. The CDR3 DNA reads TGTGCCACCAGCAGAGATCGGGCTAGCGGGAGGGCCGACGAGCAGTACTTC. The variable domain in full, completed from reference TRBV15 and TRBJ2-7, reads DAMVIQNPRYQVTQFGKPVTLSCSQTLNHNVMYWYQQKSSQAPKLLFHYYDKDFNNEADTPDNFQSRRPNTSFCFLDIRSPGLGDTAMYLCATSRDRASGRADEQYFGPGTRLTVT.

The J gene is TRBJ2-1, the V gene TRBV10-2; D is possibly TRBD1 (5 bases). The CDR3 sequence is 13 residues long. The germline CDR1 and CDR2 sequences are WSHSY and SAAADI. Deletions cut 3 bases from V and 10 bases from J, with 13 bases between. CDR3 sequence reads: CASSEPGSGEQFF. In DNA form, the CDR3 reads TGCGCCAGCAGTGAACCTGGATCAGGGGAGCAGTTCTTC.

The V and J genes are TRBV5-1 and TRBJ2-5; 14 bases fit TRBD2. Germline trimming cut 3 bases from V and 1 base from J; bases unmatched to any gene: 2. There are 16 residues in the CDR3. Per germline, CDR1 SGHRS and CDR2 YFSETQ. For the CDR3, the DNA is TGCGCCAGCAGCTCGGGGACTAGCGGGAGCCAAGAGACCCAGTACTTC. This sequence encodes CASSSGTSGSQETQYF.

The rearrangement uses TRBV2 and TRBJ2-7; 9 bases are a match to TRBD1. The CDR3 spans 15 residues. CDR1 and CDR2 from the germline V gene are SNHLY and FYNNEI. The J segment lost 4 bases and the V segment lost 0 bases, leaving 4 bases of the junction unmatched. The CDR3 spells CASSEAGTGPYEQYF. CDR3 sequence (DNA): TGTGCCAGCAGTGAAGCGGGGACAGGGCCGTACGAGCAGTACTTC.

The J gene is TRBJ2-5, the V gene TRBV7-9; D unresolved. V was clipped by 5 bases and J by 1 base, with 14 bases between them. The length of the CDR3 is 15 residues. Germline V lookup: CDR1 SEHNR, CDR2 FQNEAQ (reference sequence). This CDR3 reads CASSKPKLVQETQYF. Here the CDR3 DNA reads TGTGCCAGCAGCAAACCTAAGCTAGTCCAAGAGACCCAGTACTTC.

The chain combines TRBV2 with TRBJ1-1, with D perhaps TRBD1 (5 bases). The CDR3 length is 16 residues. CDR1 and CDR2 from the germline V gene are SNHLY and FYNNEI. Trimming removed 1 base from V and 7 bases from J, with 19 bases in between. CDR3 residues: CASSEVRQPARGEAFF. CDR3 sequence (DNA): TGTGCCAGCAGTGAAGTTAGACAGCCCGCTAGGGGTGAAGCTTTCTTT.

The chain links TRBV9 to TRBJ2-7; 9 bases are shared with TRBD2. Germline V gene sequence: CDR1 SGDLS, CDR2 YYNGEE. Trimming took 0 bases from V and 2 from J; bases not matched to a gene: 6. The CDR3 has 16 residues. The CDR3 DNA follows: TGTGCCAGCAGCGTAGGGGCTAGCGGGACCACCTACGAGCAGTACTTC. Amino acids: CASSVGASGTTYEQYF.

The chain has TRBV9 and TRBJ2-3, with 13 positions matching TRBD2. The CDR3 has 16 residues. J gave up 5 bases and V 4 bases, and 7 bases lay outside the gene matches. Looked up from germline, CDR1 is SGDLS and CDR2 is YYNGEE. CDR3 residues: CASSTGLAGAGDTQYF. The CDR3, as DNA: TGTGCCAGCAGCACAGGACTAGCGGGAGCGGGAGATACGCAGTATTTT. Filled out from reference TRBV9 and TRBJ2-3, the complete variable domain reads DSGVTQTPKHLITATGQRVTLRCSPRSGDLSVYWYQQSLDQGLQFLIQYYNGEERAKGNILERFSAQQFPDLHSELNLSSLELGDSALYFCASSTGLAGAGDTQYFGPGTRLTVL.

The chain combines TRBV6-5 with TRBJ2-1; D is perhaps TRBD2 (6 bases). The CDR3 sequence is 15 residues long. Trimming cost V 8 bases and J 12 bases, with 26 bases left between them. Looked up from germline, CDR1 is MNHEY and CDR2 is SVGAGI. CDR3 amino acids: CASRGSSDNEGVQFF. As DNA, the CDR3 is TGTGCCAGCCGGGGGTCTAGCGACAATGAAGGGGTGCAGTTCTTC.

This clone was observed a single time. CDR3 region: CASSFRGYGYGYTF. The CDR3 nucleotides read TGTGCCAGCAGTTTTCGAGGGTATGGCTATGGCTACACCTTC. The V gene is TRBV27, the J gene TRBJ1-2; D not resolved. Germline V gene lookup returns CDR1 MNHEY and CDR2 SMNVEV (reference sequence). The length of the CDR3 is 14 residues. Trimming removed 3 bases at V and 4 bases at J, with 12 bases between.

V gene TRBV19 combines with J gene TRBJ2-2, with 9 bases aligning to TRBD2. The CDR3 extends over 19 amino acids. Germline V gene sequence: CDR1 LNHDA, CDR2 SQIVND (reference sequence). The V segment lost 7 bases and the J segment 4 bases; nucleotides outside the gene matches: 19. The CDR3 bases are TGTGCCAGTATTGGGGGGAACGTCGGAGCGGGAGGTTCCACCGGGGAGCTGTTTTTT. Protein sequence: CASIGGNVGAGGSTGELFF.

A word on this clone: The same CDR3 is also encoded by other DNA sequences in this sample. V is TRBV6-5 and J is TRBJ2-3, with TRBD1 matching over 8 bases. V shed 6 bases, J shed 3 bases, and the junction held 2 bases outside the gene matches. The germline V gene encodes CDR1 MNHEY and CDR2 SVGAGI. This CDR3 spans 13 amino acids. The CDR3 here is CASRDRVTDTQYF. For the CDR3, the DNA is TGTGCCAGCAGGGACAGGGTGACAGATACGCAGTATTTT.